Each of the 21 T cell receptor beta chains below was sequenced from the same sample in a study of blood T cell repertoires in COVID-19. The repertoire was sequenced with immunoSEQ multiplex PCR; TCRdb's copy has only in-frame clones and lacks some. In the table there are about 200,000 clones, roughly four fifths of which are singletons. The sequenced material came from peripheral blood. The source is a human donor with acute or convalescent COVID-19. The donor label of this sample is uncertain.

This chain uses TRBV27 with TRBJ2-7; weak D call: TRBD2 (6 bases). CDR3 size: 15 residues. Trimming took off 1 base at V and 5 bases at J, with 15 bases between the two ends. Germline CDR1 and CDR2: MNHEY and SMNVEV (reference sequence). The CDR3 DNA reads TGTGCCAGCAGTTTATGGGGACTGGAGAGGGACGAGCAGTACTTC. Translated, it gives CASSLWGLERDEQYF.

CDR3 DNA sequence: TGTGCCAGCAGCTTAGAACAGTTTACCTCCTACAATGAGCAGTTCTTC. Amino acid sequence: CASSLEQFTSYNEQFF. V gene TRBV7-8 combines with J gene TRBJ2-1, with D uncertain. Germline-derived CDR1 and CDR2 are SGHVS and FQNEAQ. The CDR3 length is 16 residues. Trimming removed 1 base at V and 0 bases at J, with 10 bases between.

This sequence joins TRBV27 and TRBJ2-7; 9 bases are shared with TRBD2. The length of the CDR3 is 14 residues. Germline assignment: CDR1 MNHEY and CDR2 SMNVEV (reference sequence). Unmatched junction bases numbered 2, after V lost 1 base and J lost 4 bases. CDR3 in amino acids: CASSLLREGYEQYF. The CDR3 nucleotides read TGTGCCAGCAGTTTATTGCGGGAGGGGTACGAGCAGTACTTC.

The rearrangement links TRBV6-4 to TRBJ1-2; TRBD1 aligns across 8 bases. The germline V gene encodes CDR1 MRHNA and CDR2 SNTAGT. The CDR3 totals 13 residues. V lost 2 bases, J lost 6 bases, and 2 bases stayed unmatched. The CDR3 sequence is CASSDLTGDGYTF. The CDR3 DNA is TGTGCCAGCAGTGACCTGACAGGGGATGGCTACACCTTC.

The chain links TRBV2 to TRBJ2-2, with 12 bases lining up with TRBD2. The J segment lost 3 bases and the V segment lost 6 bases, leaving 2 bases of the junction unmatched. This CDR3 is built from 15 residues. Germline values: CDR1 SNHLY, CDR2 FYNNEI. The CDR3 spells CASRWTSGDTGELFF. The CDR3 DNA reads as TGTGCCAGCAGATGGACTAGCGGGGACACCGGGGAGCTGTTTTTT.

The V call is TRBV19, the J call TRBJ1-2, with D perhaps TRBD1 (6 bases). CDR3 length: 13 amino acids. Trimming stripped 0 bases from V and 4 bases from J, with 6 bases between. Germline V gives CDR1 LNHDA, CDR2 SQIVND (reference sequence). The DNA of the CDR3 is TGTGCCAGTAGTATAGAGACAGGCTATGGCTACACCTTC. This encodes CASSIETGYGYTF.

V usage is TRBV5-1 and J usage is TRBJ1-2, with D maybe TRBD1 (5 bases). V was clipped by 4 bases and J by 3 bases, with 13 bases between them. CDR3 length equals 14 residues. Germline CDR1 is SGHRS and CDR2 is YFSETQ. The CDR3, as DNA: TGCGCCAGCAGCCCCAGGGCTGGGGACTATGGCTACACCTTC. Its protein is CASSPRAGDYGYTF. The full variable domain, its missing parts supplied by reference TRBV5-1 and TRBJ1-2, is KAGVTQTPRYLIKTRGQQVTLSCSPISGHRSVSWYQQTPGQGLQFLFEYFSETQRNKGNFPGRFSGRQFSNSRSEMNVSTLELGDSALYLCASSPRAGDYGYTFGSGTRLTVV.

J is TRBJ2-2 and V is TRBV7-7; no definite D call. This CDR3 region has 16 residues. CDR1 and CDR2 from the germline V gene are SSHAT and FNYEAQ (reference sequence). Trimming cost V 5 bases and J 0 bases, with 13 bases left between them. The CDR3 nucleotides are TGTGCCAGCAGCCGTCTTGCGGTGCCGAACACCGGGGAGCTGTTTTTT. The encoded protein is CASSRLAVPNTGELFF.

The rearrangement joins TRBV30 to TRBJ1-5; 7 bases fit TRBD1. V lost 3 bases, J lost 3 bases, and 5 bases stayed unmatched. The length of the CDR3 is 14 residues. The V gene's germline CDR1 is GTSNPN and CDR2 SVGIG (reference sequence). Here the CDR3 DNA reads TGTGCCTGGAGGCCAGACAGGGTCAATCAGCCCCAGCATTTT. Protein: CAWRPDRVNQPQHF.

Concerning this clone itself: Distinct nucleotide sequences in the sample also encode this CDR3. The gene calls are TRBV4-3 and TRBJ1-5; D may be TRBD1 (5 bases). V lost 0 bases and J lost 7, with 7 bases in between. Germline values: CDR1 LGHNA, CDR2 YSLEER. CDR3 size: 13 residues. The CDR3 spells CASSQDRGQPQHF. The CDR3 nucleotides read TGCGCCAGCAGCCAAGATAGGGGACAGCCCCAGCATTTT.

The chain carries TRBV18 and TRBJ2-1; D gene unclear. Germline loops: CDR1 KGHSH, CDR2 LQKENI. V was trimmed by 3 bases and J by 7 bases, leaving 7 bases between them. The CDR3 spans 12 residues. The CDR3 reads CASSPRSNEQFF. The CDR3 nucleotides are TGTGCCAGCTCACCCCGGAGTAATGAGCAGTTCTTC.

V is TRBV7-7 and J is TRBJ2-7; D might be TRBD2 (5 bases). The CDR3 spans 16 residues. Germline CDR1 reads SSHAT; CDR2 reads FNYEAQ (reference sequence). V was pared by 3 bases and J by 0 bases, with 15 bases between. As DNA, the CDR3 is TGTGCCAGCAGCTTTCCGAGGCGGGTAGCCTCCTACGAGCAGTACTTC. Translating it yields CASSFPRRVASYEQYF.

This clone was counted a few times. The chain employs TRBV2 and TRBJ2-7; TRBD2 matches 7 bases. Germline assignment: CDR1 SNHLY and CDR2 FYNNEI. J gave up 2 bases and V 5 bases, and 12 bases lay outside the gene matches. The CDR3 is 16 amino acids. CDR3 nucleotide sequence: TGTGCCAGCAGTCCCCGCGGGGGAAGAGGGGCCTACGAGCAGTACTTC. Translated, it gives CASSPRGGRGAYEQYF.

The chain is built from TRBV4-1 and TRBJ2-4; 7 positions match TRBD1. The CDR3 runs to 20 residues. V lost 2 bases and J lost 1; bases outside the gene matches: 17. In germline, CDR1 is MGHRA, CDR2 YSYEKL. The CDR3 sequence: CASSQHAGRGLIEAKNIQYF. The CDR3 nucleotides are TGCGCCAGCAGCCAACATGCCGGCAGGGGGTTAATAGAGGCCAAAAACATTCAGTACTTC.

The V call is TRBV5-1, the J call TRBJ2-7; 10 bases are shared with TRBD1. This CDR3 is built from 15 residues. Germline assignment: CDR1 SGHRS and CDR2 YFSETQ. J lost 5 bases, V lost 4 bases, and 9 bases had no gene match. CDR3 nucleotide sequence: TGCGCCAGCAGCACCACCGGGACAGGGGTCGACGAGCAGTACTTC. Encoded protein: CASSTTGTGVDEQYF.

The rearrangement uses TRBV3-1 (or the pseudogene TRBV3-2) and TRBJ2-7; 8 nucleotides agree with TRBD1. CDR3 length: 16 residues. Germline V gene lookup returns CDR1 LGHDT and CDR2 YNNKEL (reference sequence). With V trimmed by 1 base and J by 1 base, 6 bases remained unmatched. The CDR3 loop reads CASSQGDRGRSYEQYF. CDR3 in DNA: TGTGCCAGCAGCCAAGGAGACAGGGGCCGTTCCTACGAGCAGTACTTC.

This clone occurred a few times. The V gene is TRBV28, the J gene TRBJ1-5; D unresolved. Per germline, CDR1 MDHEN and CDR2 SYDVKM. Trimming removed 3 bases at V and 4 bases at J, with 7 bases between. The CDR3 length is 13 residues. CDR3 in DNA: TGTGCCAGCAGTTTCTTCGTAAATCAGCCCCAGCATTTT. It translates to CASSFFVNQPQHF.

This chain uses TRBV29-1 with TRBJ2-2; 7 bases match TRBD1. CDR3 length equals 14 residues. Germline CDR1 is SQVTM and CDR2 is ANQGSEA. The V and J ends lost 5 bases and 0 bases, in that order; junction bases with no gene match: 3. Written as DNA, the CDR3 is TGCAGCGTTTACAGGGGACCGAACACCGGGGAGCTGTTTTTT. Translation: CSVYRGPNTGELFF.

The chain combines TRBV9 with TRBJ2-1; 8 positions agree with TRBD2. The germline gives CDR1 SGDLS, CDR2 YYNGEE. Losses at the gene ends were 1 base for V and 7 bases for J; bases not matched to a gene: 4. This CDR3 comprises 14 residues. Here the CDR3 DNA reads TGTGCCAGCAGCGTAAGGACTAGCACAAATGAGCAGTTCTTC. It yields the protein CASSVRTSTNEQFF.

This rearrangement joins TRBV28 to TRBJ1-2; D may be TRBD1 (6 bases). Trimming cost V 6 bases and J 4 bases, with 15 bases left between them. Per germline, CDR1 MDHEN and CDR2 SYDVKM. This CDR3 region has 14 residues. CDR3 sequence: CASRSDSLSYGYTF. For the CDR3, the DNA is TGTGCCAGCAGATCGGACAGCCTGAGCTATGGCTACACCTTC.

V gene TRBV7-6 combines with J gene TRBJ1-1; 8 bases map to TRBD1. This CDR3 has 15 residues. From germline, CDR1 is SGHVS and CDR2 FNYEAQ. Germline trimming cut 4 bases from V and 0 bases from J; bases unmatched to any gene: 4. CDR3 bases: TGTGCCAGCAGCTCTAACAGGGGGGTGAACACTGAAGCTTTCTTT. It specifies CASSSNRGVNTEAFF.